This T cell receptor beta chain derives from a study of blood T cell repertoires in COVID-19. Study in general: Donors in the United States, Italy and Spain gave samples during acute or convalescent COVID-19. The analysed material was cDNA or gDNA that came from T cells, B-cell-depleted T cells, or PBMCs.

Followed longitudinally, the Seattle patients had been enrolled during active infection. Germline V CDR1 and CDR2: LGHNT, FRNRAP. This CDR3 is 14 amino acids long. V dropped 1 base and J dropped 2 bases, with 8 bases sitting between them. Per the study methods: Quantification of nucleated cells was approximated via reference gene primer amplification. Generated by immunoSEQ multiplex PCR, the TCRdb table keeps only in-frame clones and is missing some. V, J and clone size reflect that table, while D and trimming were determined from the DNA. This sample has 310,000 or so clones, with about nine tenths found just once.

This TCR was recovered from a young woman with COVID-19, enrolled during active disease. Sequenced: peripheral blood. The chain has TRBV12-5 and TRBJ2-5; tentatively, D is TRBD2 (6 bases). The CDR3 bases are TGTGCTAGTGGTTTGGGTGGAGGGCAAGAGACCCAGTACTTC. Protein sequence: CASGLGGGQETQYF. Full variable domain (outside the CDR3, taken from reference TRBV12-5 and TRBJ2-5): DARVTQTPRHKVTEMGQEVTMRCQPILGHNTVFWYRQTMMQGLELLAYFRNRAPLDDSGMPKDRFSAEMPDATLATLKIQPSEPRDSAVYFCASGLGGGQETQYFGPGTRLLVL.